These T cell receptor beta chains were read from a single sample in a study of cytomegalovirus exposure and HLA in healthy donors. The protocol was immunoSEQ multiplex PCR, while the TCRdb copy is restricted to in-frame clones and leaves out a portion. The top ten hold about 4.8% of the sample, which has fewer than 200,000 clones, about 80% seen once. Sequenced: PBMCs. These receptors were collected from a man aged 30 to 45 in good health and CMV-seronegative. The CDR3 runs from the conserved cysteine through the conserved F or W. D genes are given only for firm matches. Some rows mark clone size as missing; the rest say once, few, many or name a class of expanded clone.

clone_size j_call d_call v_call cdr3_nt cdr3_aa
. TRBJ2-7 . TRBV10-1 TGCGCCGTGTCGAAAGCCGACACGCACGAGCAGTACTTC CAVSKADTHEQYF
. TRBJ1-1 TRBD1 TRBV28 TGTGCCAGCAGCTTAGGGACAGGGCTTGGGAGTAACACTGAAGCTTTCTTT CASSLGTGLGSNTEAFF
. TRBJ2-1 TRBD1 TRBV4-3 TGCGCCAGCAGCGAAATCGGACAGGGGAATGAGCAGTTCTTC CASSEIGQGNEQFF
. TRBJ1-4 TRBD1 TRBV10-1 TGCGCCAGCAGTGAGTCCCCCGACAGGGATGAAAAACTGTTTTTT CASSESPDRDEKLFF
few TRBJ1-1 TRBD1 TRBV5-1 TGCGCCAGCAGCTTGGAAATCAGGGGGACTGAAGCTTTCTTT CASSLEIRGTEAFF
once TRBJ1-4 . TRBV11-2 TGTGCCAGCAGCTTGTTCCAGGAAAAACTGTTTTTT CASSLFQEKLFF
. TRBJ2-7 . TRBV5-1 TGCGCCAGCACTCTCCTAGGCCCCGCTGTCTCCTACGAGCAGTACTTC CASTLLGPAVSYEQYF
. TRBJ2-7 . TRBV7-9 TGTGCCAGCAGCTTAACACCTTGGACAGCGTCCTACGAGCAGTACTTC CASSLTPWTASYEQYF
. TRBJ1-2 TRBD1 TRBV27 TGTGCCAGCAGTGCTCCGACAGGGCTGGGTGGCTACACCTTC CASSAPTGLGGYTF
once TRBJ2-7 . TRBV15 TGTGCCACCAGCAGGTACGGGAGTGGGAACGAGCAGTACTTC CATSRYGSGNEQYF
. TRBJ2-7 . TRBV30 TGTGCCTGGAGTAAAGGAACCCCGGGAGAGCAGTACTTC CAWSKGTPGEQYF
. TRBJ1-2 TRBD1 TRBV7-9 TGTGCCAGCATCAAACAGGGGAACTATGGCTACACCTTC CASIKQGNYGYTF
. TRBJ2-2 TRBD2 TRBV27 TGTGCCAGCAGTTTGTGGCTAGCGGGAGGAACCGGGGAGCTGTTTTTT CASSLWLAGGTGELFF
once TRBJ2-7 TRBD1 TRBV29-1 TGCAGCGTGGGACAGGGGATACTCGGGGACGAGCAGTACTTC CSVGQGILGDEQYF
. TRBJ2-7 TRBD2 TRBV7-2 TGTGCCAGCAGCATTACTAGCGGTATGAGCTACGGCGAGCAGTACTTC CASSITSGMSYGEQYF
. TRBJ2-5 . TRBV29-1 TGCAGCGTTGCGGGGGAAAAGACCCAGTACTTC CSVAGEKTQYF
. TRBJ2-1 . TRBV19 TGTGCCAGTAGTATCCGCCTAGCGACTTACAATGAGCAGTTCTTC CASSIRLATYNEQFF
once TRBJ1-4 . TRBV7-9 TGTTCCAGCAGCTTGCGAAACAGGGCAACTAATGAAAAACTGTTTTTT CSSSLRNRATNEKLFF
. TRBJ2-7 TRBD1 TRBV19 TGTGCCAGTAGCCCGGGACAGGCAAACTCCTACGAGCAGTACTTC CASSPGQANSYEQYF
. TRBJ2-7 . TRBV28 TGTGCCAGCAGTTTAGCGACAGCGAGTCTCTCCTACGAGCAGTACTTC CASSLATASLSYEQYF
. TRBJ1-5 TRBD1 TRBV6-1 TGTGCCAGCAGACCGGACAGGTTCAATCAGCCCCAGCATTTT CASRPDRFNQPQHF
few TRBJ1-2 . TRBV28 TGTGCCAGCACCCTTTGGGGCACACAGGGAGGGTATGGCTACACCTTC CASTLWGTQGGYGYTF
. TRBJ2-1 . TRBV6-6 TGTGCCTCCCAGGGGGGTCTCAAGGCAACCTACAATGAGCAGTTCTTC CASQGGLKATYNEQFF